The source of this T cell receptor beta chain is a study of CD8 T cells in ankylosing spondylitis. Broader study findings: There was reportedly significant enrichment of clones that were disease-linked in matched ankylosing spondylitis synovial fluid. Made up of eight highly homologous variants, a TCR beta motif appeared characteristic of ankylosing spondylitis blood.

A remark on this clonotype: The antigen is unknown.

J lost 1 base, V lost 5 bases, and 8 bases had no gene match. The CDR3 is made up of 15 amino acids. CDR1 is DFQATT, CDR2 SNEGSKA, per germline (reference sequence). One entry per CDR3 protein, called by TCRdb with MiXCR from the 5' RACE reads. The sample lists around 150,000 distinct CDR3 sequences, 30% to 40% occurring once. The chain has TRBV20-1 and TRBJ2-3, with TRBD2 matching 8 bases. This receptor was obtained from a male donor with ankylosing spondylitis. The sequencing sample was made of synovial fluid, either unsorted or a sorted T cell fraction (not recorded which). The CDR3 sequence is CSAVVPGGRTDTQYF. For the CDR3, the DNA is TGCAGTGCTGTTGTGCCGGGGGGGCGCACAGATACGCAGTATTTT.